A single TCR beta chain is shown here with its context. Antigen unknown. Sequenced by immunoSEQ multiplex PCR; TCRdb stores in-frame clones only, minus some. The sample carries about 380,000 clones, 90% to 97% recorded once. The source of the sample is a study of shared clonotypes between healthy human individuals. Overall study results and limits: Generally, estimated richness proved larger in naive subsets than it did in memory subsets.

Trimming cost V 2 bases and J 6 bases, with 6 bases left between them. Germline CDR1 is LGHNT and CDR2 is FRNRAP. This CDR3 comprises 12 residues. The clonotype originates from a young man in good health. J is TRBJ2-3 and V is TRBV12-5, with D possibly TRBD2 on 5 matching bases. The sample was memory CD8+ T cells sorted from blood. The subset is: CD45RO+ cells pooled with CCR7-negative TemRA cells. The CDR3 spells CASGLWEDTQYF. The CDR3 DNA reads TGTGCTAGTGGTTTGTGGGAGGATACGCAGTATTTT. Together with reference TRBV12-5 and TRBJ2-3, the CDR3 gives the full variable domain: DARVTQTPRHKVTEMGQEVTMRCQPILGHNTVFWYRQTMMQGLELLAYFRNRAPLDDSGMPKDRFSAEMPDATLATLKIQPSEPRDSAVYFCASGLWEDTQYFGPGTRLTVL.